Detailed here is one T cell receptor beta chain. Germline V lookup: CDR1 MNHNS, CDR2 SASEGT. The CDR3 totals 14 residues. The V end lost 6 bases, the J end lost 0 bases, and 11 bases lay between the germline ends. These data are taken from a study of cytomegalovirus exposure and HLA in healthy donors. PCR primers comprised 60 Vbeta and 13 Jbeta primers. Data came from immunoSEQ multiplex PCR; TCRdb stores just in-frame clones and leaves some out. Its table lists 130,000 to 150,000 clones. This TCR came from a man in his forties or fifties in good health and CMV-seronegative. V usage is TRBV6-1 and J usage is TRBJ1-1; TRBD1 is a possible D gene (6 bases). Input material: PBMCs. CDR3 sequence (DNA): TGTGCCAGCAGCCTCGGACAGATGAACACTGAAGCTTTCTTT. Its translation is CASSLGQMNTEAFF.